This TCR beta chain was captured in a study of blood T cell repertoires in COVID-19. At the level of the study: From the United States, Italy and Spain came samples of acute and convalescent COVID-19.

Original processing methods: The assay estimated nucleated cells by amplifying reference gene primers. Assay: immunoSEQ multiplex PCR; the TCRdb copy retains only in-frame clones and omits some. Clonal size and the V and J genes are those of that table, whereas D and trimming came from the DNA. The sample records 300,000 to 450,000 clones, 85% to 90% being singletons. The study drew participants aged about 18 to 89 years from around 24 US areas. The study counted Cohort 3 donors as recovered given two negative PCRs, clearance, or symptom resolution. The CDR3 extends over 15 amino acids. From germline, CDR1 is LGHNA and CDR2 YSLEER. V was trimmed by 4 bases and J by 3 bases, leaving 13 bases between them.

Specimen: PBMCs or T cells enriched from blood (not recorded which). The chain joins TRBV4-3 to TRBJ2-1; D is unclear. This receptor was taken from a man between 18 and 35 years old who had recovered from COVID-19. CDR3 sequence reads: CASSPQWRGYNEQFF. The CDR3 bases are TGCGCCAGCAGCCCCCAGTGGAGAGGCTACAATGAGCAGTTCTTC.